Listed below are T cell receptor beta chains from one sample, sequenced in a study of blood T cells in healthy people across ages. TCRdb re-called the 5' RACE reads with MiXCR, one entry per CDR3 protein. This table has hundreds of thousands of distinct CDR3 sequences, around 21% appearing once. The source material was blood. Receptor source: a man in his 70s in good health. The CDR3 runs from the conserved cysteine through the conserved F or W. A D gene is named only where the DNA matches it firmly. Size values are once, few and many counts, or a class for expanded clones, and some rows have none.

J gene,CDR3 length,D gene,clone size,V gene,CDR3 DNA,CDR3 protein
TRBJ1-6,15,NA,NA,TRBV14,TGTGCCAGCACCCAAGGCCTCGACTATAATTCACCCCTCCACTTT,CASTQGLDYNSPLHF
TRBJ2-7,15,TRBD1,many,TRBV28,TGTGCCAGCAGTTTCCGACAGGGTAGTACCTACGAGCAGTACTTC,CASSFRQGSTYEQYF
TRBJ1-2,13,NA,few,TRBV7-9,TGTGCCAGCAGCCCCGGTGGAGGGAATGGCTACACCTTC,CASSPGGGNGYTF
TRBJ2-5,13,NA,many,TRBV20-1,TGCACCTTGGAGGAGAGGGGAAAAGAGACCCAGTACTTC,CTLEERGKETQYF
TRBJ2-1,15,TRBD2,NA,TRBV20-1,TGCAGTGCTAGAGCTACTAGCGGGCCCTACAATGAGCAGTTCTTC,CSARATSGPYNEQFF
TRBJ1-3,15,TRBD1,few,TRBV20-1,TGCAGTGCTAGCCCTCAGGGGGCGCGTCGAGTCACCATATATTTT,CSASPQGARRVTIYF
TRBJ2-3,16,NA,NA,TRBV5-1,TGCGCCAGCAGCTCCGGCAGGGGGACTGCCACAGATACGCAGTATTTT,CASSSGRGTATDTQYF
TRBJ1-2,12,NA,once,TRBV6-2/TRBV6-3,TGTGCCAGCAGTTACGACTACTATGGCTACACCTTC,CASSYDYYGYTF
TRBJ2-3,16,TRBD2,NA,TRBV20-1,TGCAGTGCTAGAGACGGGTCGGGAGGGCCTTTAGATACGCAGTATTTT,CSARDGSGGPLDTQYF
TRBJ2-2,14,NA,NA,TRBV11-2,TGTGCCAGTACGGGACTCCTGAACACCGTGGAGCTGTTTTTT,CASTGLLNTVELFF